These 19 T cell receptor beta chains came from one sample sequenced in a study of T cell repertoires in cytomegalovirus infection. TCRdb re-called the reads with MiXCR, one entry per CDR3 protein. The table has about 230,000 distinct CDR3 sequences, approximately 22% seen once. The sample was CD8+ T cells from PBMCs. The receptors here all came from a human donor in good health (CMV status not recorded). Some clones in this sample may be carry-over from other donors' samples.

The chain combines TRBV28 with TRBJ2-1; 10 bases map to TRBD1. The CDR3 has 15 residues. The germline V gene encodes CDR1 MDHEN and CDR2 SYDVKM. The V gene end was trimmed by 7 bases and the J gene end by 4 bases; junction bases not matched to a gene: 7. The CDR3 loop is CASNLPDRGYNEQFF. The CDR3, as DNA: TGTGCCAGCAACTTACCGGACAGGGGGTACAATGAGCAGTTCTTC.

This clonotype turned up a few times. This chain connects TRBV19 to TRBJ2-5, with D possibly TRBD2 on 5 matching bases. From germline, CDR1 is LNHDA and CDR2 SQIVND (reference sequence). Between the trimmed V and J ends, which lost 4 bases and 2 bases, there was a span of 11 bases. This CDR3 has 14 residues. This chain's CDR3 is CASSRGSGQETQYF. The DNA of the CDR3 is TGTGCCAGTAGTAGGGGATCGGGACAAGAGACCCAGTACTTC.

This chain links TRBV29-1 with TRBJ1-1; 7 bases align to TRBD1. Trimming removed 3 bases from V and 1 base from J; junction bases left unmatched: 2. Germline CDR1 and CDR2: SQVTM and ANQGSEA. The CDR3 runs to 13 residues. The CDR3 protein is CSVEWTGNTEAFF. The CDR3 nucleotides read TGCAGCGTTGAGTGGACAGGGAACACTGAAGCTTTCTTT. The full variable domain, in which reference TRBV29-1 and TRBJ1-1 provide the parts outside the CDR3, is SAVISQKPSRDICQRGTSLTIQCQVDSQVTMMFWYRQQPGQSLTLIATANQGSEATYESGFVIDKFPISRPNLTFSTLTVSNMSPEDSSIYLCSVEWTGNTEAFFGQGTRLTVV.

In this sample, this clonotype turned up a few times. This sequence joins TRBV27 and TRBJ2-3; D remains ambiguous. V was pared by 5 bases and J by 3 bases, with 9 bases between. Per germline, CDR1 MNHEY and CDR2 SMNVEV (reference sequence). The CDR3 covers 13 residues. For the CDR3, the DNA is TGTGCCAGCAGTGGGCTTTGGACAGATACGCAGTATTTT. It is translated as CASSGLWTDTQYF.

The rearrangement links TRBV19 to TRBJ1-1; 8 positions match TRBD1. The CDR3 contains 15 residues. The V gene's germline CDR1 is LNHDA and CDR2 SQIVND (reference sequence). The V gene end was trimmed by 1 base and the J gene end by 7 bases; junction bases not matched to a gene: 8. CDR3 coding DNA: TGTGCCAGTAGTATAGGAGGCAGGGGGCTTGGTGAAGCTTTCTTT. This codes for CASSIGGRGLGEAFF.

CDR3 nucleotides: TGCAGTGCTAGAGCCCCCCCTTTTAGCGGGGGGGCGAGAGATACGCAGTATTTT. Protein sequence: CSARAPPFSGGARDTQYF. The rearrangement joins TRBV20-1 to TRBJ2-3; TRBD2 aligns across 11 bases. V lost 1 base and J lost 5; bases outside the gene matches: 14. The CDR3 runs to 18 residues. The germline CDR1 and CDR2 sequences are DFQATT and SNEGSKA (reference sequence).

The J gene is TRBJ1-5, the V gene TRBV20-1, with TRBD1 matching 9 bases. The CDR3 is 13 amino acids. Germline CDR1 DFQATT, CDR2 SNEGSKA (reference sequence). Unmatched junction bases numbered 4, after V lost 5 bases and J lost 5 bases. The chain's CDR3 is CSARDRDDQPQHF. The CDR3 nucleotides are TGCAGTGCTCGGGACAGGGATGATCAGCCCCAGCATTTT.

This clonotype was seen repeatedly, ten times or more. This chain joins TRBV7-8 and TRBJ1-1; D uncertain. Germline CDR1 SGHVS, CDR2 FQNEAQ. Trimming left V 11 bases short and J 4 bases short, with 20 bases between. The CDR3 sequence is 14 residues long. CDR3 sequence (DNA): TGTGCCGGGTGGACCCATCCGGATGGCACTGAAGCTTTCTTT. This codes for CAGWTHPDGTEAFF.

The V gene is TRBV12-3 or TRBV12-4, the J gene TRBJ2-1; TRBD2 agrees at 11 bases. The CDR3 runs 14 residues. Trimming at V came to 6 bases and at J to 12 bases, leaving 10 bases not matched to a gene. CDR3: CASSFGTSGGTQFF. Written as DNA, the CDR3 is TGTGCCAGCAGCTTTGGCACTAGCGGGGGCACGCAGTTCTTC.

This clonotype was seen ten or more times. The chain combines TRBV7-2 with TRBJ2-1; possible D gene TRBD2, 6 bases. The length of the CDR3 is 14 residues. In germline, CDR1 is SGHTA, CDR2 FQGNSA. The V end was cut by 2 bases, the J end by 7 bases, with 12 bases between. CDR3: CASSLRRTTNEQFF. The CDR3 DNA is TGTGCCAGCAGCTTAAGGCGGACTACTAATGAGCAGTTCTTC.

This rearrangement joins TRBV20-1 to TRBJ1-5; 8 bases are shared with TRBD1. V shed 7 bases and J 3 bases; nucleotides not matched to a gene: 11. CDR1 and CDR2 from the germline V gene are DFQATT and SNEGSKA (reference sequence). This CDR3 spans 15 amino acids. The CDR3 bases are TGCAGTGTAACTCTACAGGGGGAAATCAATCAGCCCCAGCATTTT. Translating it yields CSVTLQGEINQPQHF.

V is TRBV18 and J is TRBJ2-7; D possibly corresponds to TRBD1 (6 bases). The CDR3 is 14 residues long. Trimming took 6 bases from V and 4 from J, leaving 16 bases between them. Germline-derived CDR1 and CDR2 are KGHSH and LQKENI. CDR3 in DNA: TGTGCCAGCTCGATCGACAGGCCCCAATACGAGCAGTACTTC. This sequence encodes CASSIDRPQYEQYF.

The rearrangement links TRBV7-2 to TRBJ2-3; TRBD2 agrees at 7 bases. Germline values: CDR1 SGHTA, CDR2 FQGNSA. CDR3 length: 14 residues. J was trimmed by 0 bases and V by 8 bases; bases with no gene match: 5. Here the CDR3 DNA reads TGTGCCAGCGTCAGCGGGGCAAGCACAGATACGCAGTATTTT. Translation: CASVSGASTDTQYF.

This clonotype came up many times. The V call is TRBV7-8, the J call TRBJ2-1, with 10 bases identical to TRBD1. Germline loops: CDR1 SGHVS, CDR2 FQNEAQ. The CDR3 contains 15 residues. With V trimmed by 5 bases and J by 8 bases, 9 bases remained unmatched. The CDR3 spells CASSPSYGQGDEQFF. In DNA form, the CDR3 reads TGTGCCAGCAGCCCCAGTTACGGACAGGGGGATGAGCAGTTCTTC.

The chain recombines TRBV4-2 with TRBJ2-7; 9 nucleotides agree with TRBD1. The CDR3 extends over 14 amino acids. V shed 3 bases, J shed 5 bases, and the junction held 5 bases outside the gene matches. Germline CDR1 reads LGHNA; CDR2 reads YNFKEQ. The DNA for the CDR3 is TGTGCCAGCAGCCAGGACAGGGGCCTCGACGAGCAGTACTTC. Its translation: CASSQDRGLDEQYF.

This clonotype has just a few counts. This chain uses TRBV20-1 with TRBJ2-3; D not certain. This CDR3 is built from 14 residues. With 0 bases removed from V and 6 bases from J, the gap between germline ends came to 13 bases. The germline gives CDR1 DFQATT, CDR2 SNEGSKA (reference sequence). CDR3 bases: TGCAGTGCTAGAGATTTGGTGCGTAGGGATACGCAGTATTTT. Translating gives CSARDLVRRDTQYF.

This chain links TRBV20-1 with TRBJ1-5; the D is unclear. The CDR3 runs to 12 residues. V was cut by 1 base and J by 7 bases, with 8 bases left in between. The V gene's germline CDR1 is DFQATT and CDR2 SNEGSKA (reference sequence). CDR3 protein: CSARVGSQPQHF. CDR3 nucleotides: TGCAGTGCTAGAGTCGGGAGCCAGCCCCAGCATTTT.

This clonotype was detected ten times or more. V is TRBV28 and J is TRBJ2-1; TRBD2 matches at 14 bases. V dropped 9 bases and J dropped 10; count of bases not matched to a gene: 11. Germline CDR1 MDHEN, CDR2 SYDVKM. The CDR3 covers 15 residues. DNA for the CDR3: TGTGCCAGTAAACCGGGACTAGCGGGGGTGTGGGAGCAGTTCTTC. As protein: CASKPGLAGVWEQFF.

The table lists this clonotype with a few counts. The chain carries TRBV6-6 and TRBJ2-7; 11 nucleotides match TRBD2. Trimming cost V 6 bases and J 5 bases; bases outside gene matches: 6. The V gene's germline CDR1 is MNHNY and CDR2 SVGAGI (reference sequence). The CDR3 spans 14 residues. The CDR3 loop reads CASRPGTSGNEQYF. The DNA of the CDR3 is TGTGCCAGCAGGCCCGGGACTAGCGGAAACGAGCAGTACTTC.